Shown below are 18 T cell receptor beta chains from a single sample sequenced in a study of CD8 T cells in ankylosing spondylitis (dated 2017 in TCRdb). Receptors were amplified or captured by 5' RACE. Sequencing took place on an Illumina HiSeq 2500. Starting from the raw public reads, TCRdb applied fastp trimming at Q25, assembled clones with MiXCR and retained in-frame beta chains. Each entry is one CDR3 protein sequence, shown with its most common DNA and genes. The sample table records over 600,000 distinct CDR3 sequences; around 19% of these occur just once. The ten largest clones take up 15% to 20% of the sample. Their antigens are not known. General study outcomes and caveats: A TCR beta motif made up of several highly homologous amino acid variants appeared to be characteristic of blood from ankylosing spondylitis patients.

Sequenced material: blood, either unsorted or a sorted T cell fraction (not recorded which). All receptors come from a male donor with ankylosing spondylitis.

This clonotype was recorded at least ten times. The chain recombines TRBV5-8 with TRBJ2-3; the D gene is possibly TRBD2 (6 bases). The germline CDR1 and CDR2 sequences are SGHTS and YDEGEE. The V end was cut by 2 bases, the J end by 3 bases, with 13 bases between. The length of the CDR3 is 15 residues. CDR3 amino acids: CASSFSGVKTDTQYF. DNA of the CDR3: TGTGCCAGCAGCTTTTCGGGGGTAAAAACAGATACGCAGTATTTT.

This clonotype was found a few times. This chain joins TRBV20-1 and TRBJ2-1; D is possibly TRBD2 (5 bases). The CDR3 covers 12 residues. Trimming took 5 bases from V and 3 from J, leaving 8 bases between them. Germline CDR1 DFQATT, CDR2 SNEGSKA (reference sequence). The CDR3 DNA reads TGCAGTGCTCCAGCGGTCTACAATGAGCAGTTCTTC. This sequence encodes CSAPAVYNEQFF.

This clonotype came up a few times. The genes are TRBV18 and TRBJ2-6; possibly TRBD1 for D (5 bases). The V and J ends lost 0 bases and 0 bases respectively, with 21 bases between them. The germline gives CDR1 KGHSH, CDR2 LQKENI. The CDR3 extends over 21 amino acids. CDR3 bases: TGTGCCAGCTCACCACCACAGGCGTCTGGGGCTCCATCCTCTGGGGCCAACGTCCTGACTTTC. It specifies CASSPPQASGAPSSGANVLTF. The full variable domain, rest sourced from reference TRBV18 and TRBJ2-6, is NAGVMQNPRHLVRRRGQEARLRCSPMKGHSHVYWYRQLPEEGLKFMVYLQKENIIDESGMPKERFSAEFPKEGPSILRIQQVVRGDSAAYFCASSPPQASGAPSSGANVLTFGAGSRLTVL.

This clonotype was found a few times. CDR3 sequence reads: CASSLRTLPEQFF. The CDR3 bases are TGTGCCAGCAGTCTCCGAACCCTTCCTGAGCAGTTCTTC. The V and J genes are TRBV3-1 and TRBJ2-1; D call uncertain. The CDR3 consists of 13 residues. The V gene lost 6 bases and the J gene lost 9 bases, with 15 bases spanning the gap. Looked up from germline, CDR1 is LGHDT and CDR2 is YNNKEL (reference sequence).

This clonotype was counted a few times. The CDR3 region is CSASWGPGASTDTQYF. The CDR3 nucleotides are TGCAGTGCTAGCTGGGGGCCGGGGGCCTCCACAGATACGCAGTATTTT. J is TRBJ2-3 and V is TRBV20-1, with D perhaps TRBD1 or TRBD2 (6 bases each). CDR1 and CDR2 (germline): DFQATT, SNEGSKA (reference sequence). The CDR3 contains 16 residues. The ends were cut back, 3 bases at V and 2 bases at J, with 18 bases in the middle.

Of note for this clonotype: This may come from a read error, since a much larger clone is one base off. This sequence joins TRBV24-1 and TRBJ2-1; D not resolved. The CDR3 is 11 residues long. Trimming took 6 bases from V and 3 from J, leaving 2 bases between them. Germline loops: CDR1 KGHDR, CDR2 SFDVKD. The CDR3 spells CATSFYNEQFF. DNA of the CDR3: TGTGCCACCAGTTTCTACAATGAGCAGTTCTTC.

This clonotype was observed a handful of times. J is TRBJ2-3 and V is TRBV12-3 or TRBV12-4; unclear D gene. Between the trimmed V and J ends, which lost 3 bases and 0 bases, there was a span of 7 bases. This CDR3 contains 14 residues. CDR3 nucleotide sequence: TGTGCCAGCAGTTTGGAGAAAAGCACAGATACGCAGTATTTT. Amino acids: CASSLEKSTDTQYF.

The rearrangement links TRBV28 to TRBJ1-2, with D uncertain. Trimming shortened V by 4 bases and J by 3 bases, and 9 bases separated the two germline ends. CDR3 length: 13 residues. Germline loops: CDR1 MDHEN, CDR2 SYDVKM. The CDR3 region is CASSSYRDYGYTF. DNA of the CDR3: TGTGCCAGCAGTTCCTACCGGGACTATGGCTACACCTTC.

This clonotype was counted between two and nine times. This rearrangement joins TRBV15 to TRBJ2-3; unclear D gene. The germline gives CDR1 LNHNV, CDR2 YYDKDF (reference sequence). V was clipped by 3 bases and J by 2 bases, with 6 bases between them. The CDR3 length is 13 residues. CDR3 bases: TGTGCCACCAGCAGGGTATCCACAGATACGCAGTATTTT. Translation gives CATSRVSTDTQYF.

The CDR3 sequence: CASGTSITQYF. The CDR3 nucleotides read TGTGCCAGCGGAACTAGCATAACGCAGTATTTT. The chain uses TRBV5-6 and TRBJ2-3; TRBD2 is a possible D gene (6 bases). Trimming took 7 bases from V and 9 from J, leaving 12 bases between them. Looked up from germline, CDR1 is SGHDT and CDR2 is YYEEEE. The CDR3 is 11 residues long.

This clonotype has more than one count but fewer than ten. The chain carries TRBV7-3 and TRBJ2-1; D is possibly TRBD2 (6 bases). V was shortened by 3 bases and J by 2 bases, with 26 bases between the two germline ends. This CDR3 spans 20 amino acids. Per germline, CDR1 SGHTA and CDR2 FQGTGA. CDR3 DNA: TGTGCCAGCAGCTTGTCTCCAATAGCCGGGAGCTTGTTGGCCTACAATGAGCAGTTCTTC. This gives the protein CASSLSPIAGSLLAYNEQFF.

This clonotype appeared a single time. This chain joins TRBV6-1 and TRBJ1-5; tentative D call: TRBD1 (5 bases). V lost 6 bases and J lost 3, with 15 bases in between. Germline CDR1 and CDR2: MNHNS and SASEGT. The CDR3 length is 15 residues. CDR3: CASRDLLGTNQPQHF. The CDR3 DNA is TGTGCCAGCAGGGACTTGCTCGGGACCAATCAGCCCCAGCATTTT.

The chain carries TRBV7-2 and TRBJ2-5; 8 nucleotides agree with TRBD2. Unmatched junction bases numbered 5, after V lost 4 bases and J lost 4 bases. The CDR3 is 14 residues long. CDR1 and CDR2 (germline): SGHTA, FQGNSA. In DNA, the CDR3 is TGTGCCAGCAGCTCCGGACTAGCCTTAGAGACCCAGTACTTC. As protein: CASSSGLALETQYF. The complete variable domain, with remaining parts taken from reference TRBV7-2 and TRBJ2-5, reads GAGVSQSPSNKVTEKGKDVELRCDPISGHTALYWYRQSLGQGLEFLIYFQGNSAPDKSGLPSDRFSAERTGGSVSTLTIQRTQQEDSAVYLCASSSGLALETQYFGPGTRLLVL.

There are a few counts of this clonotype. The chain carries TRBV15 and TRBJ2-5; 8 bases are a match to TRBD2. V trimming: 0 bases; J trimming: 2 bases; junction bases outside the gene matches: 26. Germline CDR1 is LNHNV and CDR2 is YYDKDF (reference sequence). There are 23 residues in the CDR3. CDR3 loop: CATSRDSPLGSGSAYSWQETQYF. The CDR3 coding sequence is TGTGCCACCAGCAGAGATTCCCCCCTAGGGAGCGGGAGTGCCTATTCGTGGCAAGAGACCCAGTACTTC.

The CDR3 coding sequence is TGCGCCAGCAGCCAATTGCCAGGGCTTTCCTACGAGCAGTACTTC. Protein product: CASSQLPGLSYEQYF. The chain is built from TRBV4-1 and TRBJ2-7, with D possibly matching TRBD1 (5 bases). This CDR3 has 15 amino acids. The germline CDR1 and CDR2 sequences are MGHRA and YSYEKL. The V and J ends lost 2 bases and 1 base respectively, with 12 bases between them.

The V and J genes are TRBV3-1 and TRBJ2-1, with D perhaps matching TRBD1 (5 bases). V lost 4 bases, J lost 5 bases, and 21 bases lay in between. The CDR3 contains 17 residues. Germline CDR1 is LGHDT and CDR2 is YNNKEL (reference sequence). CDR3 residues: CASSPWGQGFGNNEQFF. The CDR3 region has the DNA TGTGCCAGCAGCCCGTGGGGCCAAGGATTCGGTAACAATGAGCAGTTCTTC.

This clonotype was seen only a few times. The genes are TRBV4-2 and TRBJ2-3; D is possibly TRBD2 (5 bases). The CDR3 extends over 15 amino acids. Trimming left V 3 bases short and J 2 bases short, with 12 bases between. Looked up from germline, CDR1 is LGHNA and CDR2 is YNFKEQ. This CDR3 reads CASSQALGVTDTQYF. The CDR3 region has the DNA TGTGCCAGCAGCCAGGCCTTGGGAGTCACAGATACGCAGTATTTT.

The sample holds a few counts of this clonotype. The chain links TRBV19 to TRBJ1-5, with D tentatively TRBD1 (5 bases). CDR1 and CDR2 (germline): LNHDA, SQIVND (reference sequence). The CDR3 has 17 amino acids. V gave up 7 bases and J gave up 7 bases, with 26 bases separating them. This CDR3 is CASTQTETLLVGQPQHF. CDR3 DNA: TGTGCCAGTACCCAGACAGAAACCCTCCTTGTAGGACAGCCCCAGCATTTT.